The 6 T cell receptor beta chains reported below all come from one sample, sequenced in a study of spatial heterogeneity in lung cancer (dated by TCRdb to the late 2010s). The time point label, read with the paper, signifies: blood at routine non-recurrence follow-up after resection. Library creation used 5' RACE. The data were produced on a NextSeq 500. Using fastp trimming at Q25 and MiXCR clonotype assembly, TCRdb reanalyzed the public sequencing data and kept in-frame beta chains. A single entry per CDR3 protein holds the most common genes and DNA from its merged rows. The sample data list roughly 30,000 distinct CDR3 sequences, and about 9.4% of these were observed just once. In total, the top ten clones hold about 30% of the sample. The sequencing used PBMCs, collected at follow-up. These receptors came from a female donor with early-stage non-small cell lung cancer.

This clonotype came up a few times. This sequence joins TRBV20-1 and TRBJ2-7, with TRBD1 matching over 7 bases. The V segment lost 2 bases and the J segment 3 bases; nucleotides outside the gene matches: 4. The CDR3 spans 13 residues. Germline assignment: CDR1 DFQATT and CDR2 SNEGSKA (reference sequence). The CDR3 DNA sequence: TGCAGTGCTAGACAACAGGGGAACTACGAGCAGTACTTC. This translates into CSARQQGNYEQYF.

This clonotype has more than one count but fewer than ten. The CDR3, as DNA: TGTGCCAGCACGGGGGGCTCGGGAAACATTCAGTACTTC. Translating it yields CASTGGSGNIQYF. The gene calls are TRBV28 and TRBJ2-4; D is perhaps TRBD2 (7 bases). CDR1 and CDR2 from the germline V gene are MDHEN and SYDVKM. With 7 bases removed from V and 6 bases from J, the gap between germline ends came to 13 bases. CDR3 length: 13 amino acids.

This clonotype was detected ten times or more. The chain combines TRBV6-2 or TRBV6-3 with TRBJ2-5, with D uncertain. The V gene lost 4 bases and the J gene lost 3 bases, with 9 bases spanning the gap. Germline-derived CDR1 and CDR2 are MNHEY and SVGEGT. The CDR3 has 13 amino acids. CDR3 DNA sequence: TGTGCCAGCAGTTCGTGGAAAAAAGAGACCCAGTACTTC. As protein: CASSSWKKETQYF.

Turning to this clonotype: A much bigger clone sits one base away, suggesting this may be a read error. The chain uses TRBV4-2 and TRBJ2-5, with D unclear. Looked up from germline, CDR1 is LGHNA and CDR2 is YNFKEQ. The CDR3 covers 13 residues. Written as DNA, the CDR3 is TGTGCCAACAGCCAGCGACAAGGAGAGACCCAGTACTTC. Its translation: CANSQRQGETQYF.

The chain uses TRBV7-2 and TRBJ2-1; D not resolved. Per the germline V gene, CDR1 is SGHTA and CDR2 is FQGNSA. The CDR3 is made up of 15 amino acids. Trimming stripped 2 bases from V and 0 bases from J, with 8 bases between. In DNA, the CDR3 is TGTGCCAGCAGCTTAAGGCGGAGCTCCTACAATGAGCAGTTCTTC. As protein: CASSLRRSSYNEQFF.

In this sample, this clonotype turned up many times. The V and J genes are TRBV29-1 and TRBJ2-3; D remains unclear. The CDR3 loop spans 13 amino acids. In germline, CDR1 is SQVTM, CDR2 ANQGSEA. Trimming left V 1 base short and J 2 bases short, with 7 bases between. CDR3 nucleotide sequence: TGCAGCGTTGAAGTACAGTTCACAGATACGCAGTATTTT. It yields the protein CSVEVQFTDTQYF.